The 23 T cell receptor beta chains reported below all come from one sample, sequenced in a study of T cell responses to AZD1222 COVID-19 vaccine. Assay: immunoSEQ multiplex PCR; the TCRdb copy retains only in-frame clones and omits some. Of around 100,000 clones detected, about 87% appear once; the ten largest clones hold roughly a tenth. The sequencing used peripheral blood, collected 28 days after the second AZD1222 dose. These receptors all stem from an adult who received the AZD1222 COVID-19 vaccine.

The V gene is TRBV4-1, the J gene TRBJ2-2; TRBD2 aligns across 9 bases. Germline V gene sequence: CDR1 MGHRA, CDR2 YSYEKL. V trimming: 0 bases; J trimming: 7 bases; junction bases outside the gene matches: 9. This CDR3 is 17 amino acids long. The CDR3 loop is CASSQEGGRGFVGELFF. CDR3 bases: TGCGCCAGCAGCCAAGAGGGCGGGAGGGGGTTCGTCGGGGAGCTGTTTTTT.

The genes are TRBV20-1 and TRBJ1-4; 7 positions agree with TRBD1. V was pared by 3 bases and J by 8 bases, with 6 bases of the junction left unmatched. Germline V gene sequence: CDR1 DFQATT, CDR2 SNEGSKA (reference sequence). The CDR3 is 13 residues long. In DNA, the CDR3 is TGCAGTGCTAGTGACAGGGCGAGGGAAAAACTGTTTTTT. This translates into CSASDRAREKLFF.

The V call is TRBV19, the J call TRBJ1-1; no reliable D call. Trimming took off 10 bases at V and 1 base at J, with 10 bases between the two ends. The CDR3 is made up of 12 amino acids. CDR1 and CDR2 (germline): LNHDA, SQIVND (reference sequence). CDR3 loop: CATTVGNTEAFF. DNA for the CDR3: TGTGCCACCACGGTGGGGAACACTGAAGCTTTCTTT.

The gene calls are TRBV19 and TRBJ2-7, with D possibly being TRBD1 (6 bases). CDR1 LNHDA and CDR2 SQIVND come from the germline V gene (reference sequence). The CDR3 loop spans 15 amino acids. Between the trimmed V and J ends, which lost 8 bases and 2 bases, there was a span of 19 bases. The CDR3 bases are TGTGCCAGTCACCCCGTGGGGGCCGCTACCTACGAGCAGTACTTC. It codes for CASHPVGAATYEQYF.

This clone showed up just once. This chain joins TRBV27 and TRBJ2-7, with TRBD1 matching over 10 bases. V lost 2 bases, J lost 2 bases, and 0 bases stayed unmatched. The germline V gene encodes CDR1 MNHEY and CDR2 SMNVEV (reference sequence). The CDR3 extends over 14 amino acids. The CDR3 DNA reads as TGTGCCAGCAGTTTAGGACAGGGGGCCTACGAGCAGTACTTC. Its protein product is CASSLGQGAYEQYF.

The V call is TRBV19, the J call TRBJ2-1, with 7 bases that match TRBD2. Germline values: CDR1 LNHDA, CDR2 SQIVND (reference sequence). V gave up 5 bases and J gave up 8 bases; unmatched junction bases: 12. The length of the CDR3 is 15 residues. CDR3 in amino acids: CASSVRLALSDEQFF. CDR3 coding DNA: TGTGCCAGTAGTGTAAGACTAGCCCTAAGCGATGAGCAGTTCTTC.

This chain connects TRBV2 to TRBJ1-4, with D hard to call. Germline V lookup: CDR1 SNHLY, CDR2 FYNNEI. V shed 0 bases and J shed 3 bases, with 8 bases lying between them. The CDR3 runs 15 residues. CDR3 coding DNA: TGTGCCAGCAGTGAAGCCCCCATTGCTAATGAAAAACTGTTTTTT. This sequence encodes CASSEAPIANEKLFF.

The chain carries TRBV6-2 or TRBV6-3 and TRBJ2-1, with D perhaps matching TRBD2 (7 bases). Trimming shortened V by 6 bases and J by 0 bases, and 15 bases separated the two germline ends. Germline V CDR1 and CDR2: MNHEY, SVGEGT. This CDR3 is built from 16 residues. Written as DNA, the CDR3 is TGTGCCAGCAGCTCGCGGGGGCTGGCCTCCTACAATGAGCAGTTCTTC. It specifies CASSSRGLASYNEQFF.

This sequence joins TRBV2 and TRBJ1-5, with 7 bases that match TRBD1. The CDR3 sequence is 15 residues long. V gave up 7 bases and J gave up 4 bases; unmatched junction bases: 10. In germline, CDR1 is SNHLY, CDR2 FYNNEI. The CDR3: CASKVYRGENQPQHF. CDR3 DNA: TGTGCCAGCAAGGTCTACAGGGGCGAAAATCAGCCCCAGCATTTT.

CDR3 protein: CASSLNREVYYEQYF. The CDR3 DNA reads as TGTGCCAGCAGCCTTAACAGGGAAGTTTACTACGAGCAGTACTTC. V usage is TRBV7-8 and J usage is TRBJ2-7; TRBD1 might be the D (6 bases). V was shortened by 5 bases and J by 3 bases, with 17 bases between the two germline ends. The V gene's germline CDR1 is SGHVS and CDR2 FQNEAQ. The CDR3 runs to 15 residues.

This sequence joins TRBV6-4 and TRBJ2-3; 10 nucleotides agree with TRBD2. Germline CDR1 MRHNA, CDR2 SNTAGT. J lost 1 base, V lost 5 bases, and 3 bases had no gene match. The CDR3 extends over 15 amino acids. The CDR3 bases are TGTGCCAGCAGTCCCCTAGCGGGGGGCACAGATACGCAGTATTTT. Amino acids: CASSPLAGGTDTQYF.

The CDR3 DNA is TGTGCCAGCAGCACACAGGGTTTTGGTAATTCACCCCTCCACTTT. It encodes CASSTQGFGNSPLHF. The chain recombines TRBV5-4 with TRBJ1-6, with D perhaps TRBD1 (6 bases). Germline CDR1 and CDR2: SGHNT and YYREEE (reference sequence). The CDR3 extends over 15 amino acids. The V end lost 4 bases, the J end lost 6 bases, and 14 bases lay between the germline ends.

This chain uses TRBV24-1 with TRBJ2-5, with D maybe TRBD1 (6 bases). Per germline, CDR1 KGHDR and CDR2 SFDVKD. The length of the CDR3 is 15 residues. V was cut by 3 bases and J by 2 bases, with 12 bases left in between. The chain's CDR3 is CATSDTRDTQETQYF. DNA of the CDR3: TGTGCCACCAGTGATACCCGGGACACGCAAGAGACCCAGTACTTC.

The rearrangement uses TRBV5-1 and TRBJ2-2; 7 bases are shared with TRBD2. V lost 4 bases, J lost 1 base, and 4 bases stayed unmatched. The CDR3 runs 15 residues. Germline CDR1 is SGHRS and CDR2 is YFSETQ. The chain's CDR3 is CASSPGGLNTGELFF. The CDR3 nucleotides read TGCGCCAGCAGCCCCGGGGGGTTGAACACCGGGGAGCTGTTTTTT.

The genes are TRBV6-2 or TRBV6-3 and TRBJ2-7, with 11 bases aligning to TRBD2. The CDR3 is made up of 15 amino acids. J gave up 3 bases and V 6 bases, and 7 bases lay outside the gene matches. Per the germline V gene, CDR1 is MNHEY and CDR2 is SVGEGT. In DNA form, the CDR3 reads TGTGCCAGCAGCCACCGTGGACTAGCGGGCTACGAGCAGTACTTC. This codes for CASSHRGLAGYEQYF.

This chain joins TRBV7-3 and TRBJ2-5, with TRBD2 matching over 7 bases. The length of the CDR3 is 14 residues. The V gene's germline CDR1 is SGHTA and CDR2 FQGTGA. Trimming at V came to 2 bases and at J to 4 bases, leaving 4 bases not matched to a gene. Here the CDR3 DNA reads TGTGCCAGCAGCTTACGGGGGGACGGAGAGACCCAGTACTTC. The encoded protein is CASSLRGDGETQYF.

This chain joins TRBV19 and TRBJ2-1, with a possible D match to TRBD2 (5 bases). Between the trimmed V and J ends, which lost 0 bases and 2 bases, there was a span of 11 bases. The CDR3 has 16 residues. Per the germline V gene, CDR1 is LNHDA and CDR2 is SQIVND (reference sequence). CDR3 nucleotides: TGTGCCAGTAGTATAGATTCAGGACTCGCCTACAATGAGCAGTTCTTC. This sequence encodes CASSIDSGLAYNEQFF.

The chain combines TRBV30 with TRBJ2-7; no firm D call. V shed 2 bases and J shed 2 bases, with 7 bases lying between them. Germline CDR1 and CDR2: GTSNPN and SVGIG (reference sequence). The CDR3 sequence is 12 residues long. The CDR3 loop is CAWSTGPYEQYF. The CDR3 region has the DNA TGTGCCTGGAGTACCGGGCCCTACGAGCAGTACTTC.

The rearrangement joins TRBV6-5 to TRBJ1-2; D may be TRBD1 (6 bases). CDR3 length: 13 residues. The V gene lost 5 bases and the J gene lost 5 bases, with 12 bases spanning the gap. In germline, CDR1 is MNHEY, CDR2 SVGAGI. The CDR3 region is CASSRDTGYGYTF. In DNA, the CDR3 is TGTGCCAGCAGTCGGGACACCGGTTATGGCTACACCTTC.

The chain links TRBV5-1 to TRBJ2-5; TRBD2 agrees at 9 bases. CDR1 SGHRS and CDR2 YFSETQ come from the germline V gene. The junction had 5 bases not matched to a gene; V was cut back by 0 bases and J by 2 bases. There are 16 residues in the CDR3. Here the CDR3 DNA reads TGCGCCAGCAGCTTGGGCCCTAGCGGGACGCAAGAGACCCAGTACTTC. It translates to CASSLGPSGTQETQYF. The whole variable domain, filled in from reference TRBV5-1 and TRBJ2-5, reads KAGVTQTPRYLIKTRGQQVTLSCSPISGHRSVSWYQQTPGQGLQFLFEYFSETQRNKGNFPGRFSGRQFSNSRSEMNVSTLELGDSALYLCASSLGPSGTQETQYFGPGTRLLVL.

The J gene is TRBJ2-3, the V gene TRBV13, with 14 bases identical to TRBD2. V lost 4 bases, J lost 4 bases, and 4 bases stayed unmatched. This CDR3 has 16 residues. From germline, CDR1 is PRHDT and CDR2 FYEKMQ (reference sequence). Here the CDR3 reads CASSSRLAGGADTQYF. For the CDR3, the DNA is TGTGCCAGCAGCTCTAGACTAGCGGGGGGGGCAGATACGCAGTATTTT.

The J gene is TRBJ1-2, the V gene TRBV29-1; possible D gene TRBD1, 6 bases. The CDR3 contains 13 residues. V was pared by 4 bases and J by 6 bases, with 15 bases between. The germline CDR1 and CDR2 sequences are SQVTM and ANQGSEA. The CDR3 DNA reads TGCAGCGTTGTTCGGGGGCGTGAGGATGGCTACACCTTC. It specifies CSVVRGREDGYTF.

The V call is TRBV5-1, the J call TRBJ2-5, with D perhaps matching TRBD1 or TRBD2 (5 bases each). The CDR3 extends over 14 amino acids. The germline V gene has CDR1 SGHRS and CDR2 YFSETQ. Trimming cost V 4 bases and J 7 bases, with 17 bases left between them. The chain's CDR3 is CASSIGALLGTQYF. The DNA for the CDR3 is TGCGCCAGCAGCATCGGGGCACTCCTAGGGACCCAGTACTTC.